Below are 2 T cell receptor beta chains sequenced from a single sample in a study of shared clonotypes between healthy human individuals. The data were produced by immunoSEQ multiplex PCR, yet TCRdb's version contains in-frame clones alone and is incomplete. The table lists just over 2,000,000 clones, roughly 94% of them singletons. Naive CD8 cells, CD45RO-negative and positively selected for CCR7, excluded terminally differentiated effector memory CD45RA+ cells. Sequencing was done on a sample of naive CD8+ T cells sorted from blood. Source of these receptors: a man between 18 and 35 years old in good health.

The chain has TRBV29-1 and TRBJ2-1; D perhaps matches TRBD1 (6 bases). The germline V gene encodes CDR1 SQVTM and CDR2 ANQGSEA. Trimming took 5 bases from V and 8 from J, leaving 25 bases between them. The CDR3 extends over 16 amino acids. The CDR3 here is CSVCGGGEGDGDEQFF. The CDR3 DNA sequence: TGCAGCGTTTGCGGCGGAGGAGAGGGGGATGGCGATGAGCAGTTCTTC.

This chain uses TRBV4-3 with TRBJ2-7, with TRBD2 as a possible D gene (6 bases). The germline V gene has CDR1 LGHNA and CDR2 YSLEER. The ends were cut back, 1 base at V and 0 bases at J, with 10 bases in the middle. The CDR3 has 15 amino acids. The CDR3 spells CASSQVSGYSYEQYF. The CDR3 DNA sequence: TGCGCCAGCAGCCAAGTGAGCGGGTACTCCTACGAGCAGTACTTC.